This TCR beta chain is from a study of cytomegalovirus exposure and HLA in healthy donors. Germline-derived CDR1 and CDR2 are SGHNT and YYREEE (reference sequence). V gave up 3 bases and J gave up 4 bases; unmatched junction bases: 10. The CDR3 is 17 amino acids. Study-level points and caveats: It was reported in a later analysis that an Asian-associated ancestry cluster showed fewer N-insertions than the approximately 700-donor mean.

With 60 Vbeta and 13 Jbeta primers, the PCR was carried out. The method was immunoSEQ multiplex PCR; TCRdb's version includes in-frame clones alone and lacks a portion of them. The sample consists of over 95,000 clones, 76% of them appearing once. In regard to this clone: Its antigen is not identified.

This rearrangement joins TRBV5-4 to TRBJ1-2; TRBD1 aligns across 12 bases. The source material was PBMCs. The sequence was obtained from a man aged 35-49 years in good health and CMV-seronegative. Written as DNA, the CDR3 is TGTGCCAGCAGCTCCGGGACAGGGGGCAGGGTGGTCTATGGCTACACCTTC. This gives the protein CASSSGTGGRVVYGYTF.